This T cell receptor beta chain stems from a study of blood T cells in healthy people across ages. Isolated PBMCs totaled at least 6 million in each sample. Sample-barcoded 5' priming and a J-beta primer mix drove a second PCR of roughly 6 to 12 cycles. TCRdb passed the 5' RACE reads through MiXCR, listing each CDR3 protein once. The table lists roughly 640,000 distinct CDR3 sequences, roughly 31% of them singletons. The junction had 6 bases not matched to a gene; V was cut back by 5 bases and J by 2 bases. Germline loops: CDR1 DFQATT, CDR2 SNEGSKA (reference sequence). The CDR3 is 13 residues long. The V call is TRBV20-1, the J call TRBJ2-7; 7 nucleotides agree with TRBD1. The sequenced sample was blood. The sequence was obtained from a woman over 75 in good health. The CDR3 nucleotides read TGCAGTGCTGCACAGGGGACCACCTACGAGCAGTACTTC. Translating gives CSAAQGTTYEQYF.